This T cell receptor beta chain was captured in a study of monozygotic twins with inflammatory bowel disease. Study outcomes and limitations: Support was absent for any single strong signal or clonotype linked to IBD. Relative to healthy twins, IBD patients had fewer clonotypes in common with others, a gap that was especially apparent with disease activity. The authors could not tell different T cell subtypes apart.

Template switching introduced UMIs that contain a 6-nucleotide sample barcode. For each CDR3 protein, TCRdb gives one entry from its re-call of the 5' RACE reads, without DNA. The sample data list some 190,000 distinct CDR3 sequences. On this clonotype: Its antigen is unknown.

Input material: blood. This clonotype was obtained from a human donor with ulcerative colitis or Crohn's disease, or a healthy co-twin of an affected twin (not recorded which).

This CDR3 is CASSLEIFQETQYF. V usage is TRBV5-1 and J usage is TRBJ2-5. The CDR3 sequence is 14 residues long. Germline values: CDR1 SGHRS, CDR2 YFSETQ.